This TCR beta chain came from a study of blood T cell repertoires in COVID-19. All enrollees were about 18 to 89 years old and from fewer than 25 US areas. Cohorts were assigned according to the clinical history that participants reported. V lost 1 base and J 5 bases, leaving 11 bases between the germline ends. This CDR3 region has 14 residues. CDR1 and CDR2 from the germline V gene are MNHNS and SASEGT. TCRdb's table, derived via immunoSEQ multiplex PCR, lists solely in-frame clones and lacks some. Among approximately 260,000 clones listed, about 85% were seen once. The chain recombines TRBV6-1 with TRBJ2-5; the D gene is possibly TRBD1 (5 bases). The source is a woman in her twenties or thirties with acute COVID-19. Sample: PBMCs or T cells enriched from blood (not recorded which). In nucleotides, the CDR3 is TGTGCCAGCAGTGAAGACTGGGGCATCGAGACCCAGTACTTC. Translating gives CASSEDWGIETQYF.